Reported below is one T cell receptor beta chain. Its target is not known. Per the authors' pipeline: Because ImmunoSEQ provided only junction sequences with no quality scores, the filtering differed. The assay was immunoSEQ multiplex PCR, and TCRdb's table has in-frame clones only and misses some. V and J calls plus clone size are reproduced from that table; the DNA served to infer D and trimming. The table shows 97,000 or so clones, with more than 45% occurring only once. This sample was included in a study of shared clonotypes between healthy human individuals. Points from the study as a whole: Clonotype sharing levels among donors were expected to vary with sequencing depth.

This CDR3 is built from 13 residues. Per germline, CDR1 MDHEN and CDR2 SYDVKM. Trimming stripped 9 bases from V and 4 bases from J, with 12 bases between. The sequencing input was PBMCs. The genes are TRBV28 and TRBJ2-2; D gene ambiguous. This TCR was sampled from a woman in her thirties or forties in good health. Some clones in this sample may be carry-over from other donors' samples. DNA of the CDR3: TGTGCCAGTAGACCCCTAGGCACCGGGGAGCTGTTTTTT. As protein: CASRPLGTGELFF.